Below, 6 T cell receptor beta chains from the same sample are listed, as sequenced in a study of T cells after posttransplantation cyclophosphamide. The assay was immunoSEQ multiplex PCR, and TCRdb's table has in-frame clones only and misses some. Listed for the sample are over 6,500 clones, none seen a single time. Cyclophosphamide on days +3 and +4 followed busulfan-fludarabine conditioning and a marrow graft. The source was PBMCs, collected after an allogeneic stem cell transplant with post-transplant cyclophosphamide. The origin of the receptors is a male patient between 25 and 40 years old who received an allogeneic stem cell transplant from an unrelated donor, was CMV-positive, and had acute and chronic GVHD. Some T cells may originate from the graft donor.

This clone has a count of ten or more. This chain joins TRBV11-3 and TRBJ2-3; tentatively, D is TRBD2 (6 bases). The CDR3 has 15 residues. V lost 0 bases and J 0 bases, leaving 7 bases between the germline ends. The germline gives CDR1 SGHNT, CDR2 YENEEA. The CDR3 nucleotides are TGTGCCAGCAGCTTAGACGGGGGAAGCACAGATACGCAGTATTTT. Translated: CASSLDGGSTDTQYF.

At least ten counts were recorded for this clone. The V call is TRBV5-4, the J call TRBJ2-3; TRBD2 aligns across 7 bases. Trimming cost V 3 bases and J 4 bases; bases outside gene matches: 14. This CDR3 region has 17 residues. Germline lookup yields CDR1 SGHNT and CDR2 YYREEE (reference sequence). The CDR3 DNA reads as TGTGCCAGCAGCTCCCTATGGGGGGGTATGGAGGCAGATACGCAGTATTTT. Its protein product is CASSSLWGGMEADTQYF.

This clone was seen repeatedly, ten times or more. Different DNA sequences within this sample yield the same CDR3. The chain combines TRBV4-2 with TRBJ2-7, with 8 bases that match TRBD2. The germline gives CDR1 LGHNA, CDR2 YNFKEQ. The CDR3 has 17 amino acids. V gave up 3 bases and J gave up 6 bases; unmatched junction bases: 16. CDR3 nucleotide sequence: TGTGCCAGCAGCCATACACTGGGGACTAGTGGGGCGCCCGAGCAGTACTTC. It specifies CASSHTLGTSGAPEQYF.

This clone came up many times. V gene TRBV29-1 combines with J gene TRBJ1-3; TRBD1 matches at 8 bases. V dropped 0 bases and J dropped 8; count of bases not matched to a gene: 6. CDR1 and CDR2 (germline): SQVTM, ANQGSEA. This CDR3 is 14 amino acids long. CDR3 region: CSVEEPVQGDTIYF. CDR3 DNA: TGCAGCGTTGAAGAACCGGTACAGGGGGACACCATATATTTT.

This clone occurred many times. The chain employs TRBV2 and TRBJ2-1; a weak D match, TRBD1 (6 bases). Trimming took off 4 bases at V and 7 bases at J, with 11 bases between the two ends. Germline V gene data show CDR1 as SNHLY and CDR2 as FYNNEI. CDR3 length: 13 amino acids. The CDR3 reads CASSVVRGNEQFF. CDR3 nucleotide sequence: TGTGCCAGCAGTGTGGTTAGGGGGAATGAGCAGTTCTTC.

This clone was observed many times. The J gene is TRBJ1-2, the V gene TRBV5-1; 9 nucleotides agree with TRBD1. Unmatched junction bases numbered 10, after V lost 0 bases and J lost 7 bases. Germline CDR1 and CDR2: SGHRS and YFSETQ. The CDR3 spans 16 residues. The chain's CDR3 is CASSLATRQGEGGYTF. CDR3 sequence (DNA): TGCGCCAGCAGCTTGGCGACCCGACAGGGGGAGGGTGGCTACACCTTC.